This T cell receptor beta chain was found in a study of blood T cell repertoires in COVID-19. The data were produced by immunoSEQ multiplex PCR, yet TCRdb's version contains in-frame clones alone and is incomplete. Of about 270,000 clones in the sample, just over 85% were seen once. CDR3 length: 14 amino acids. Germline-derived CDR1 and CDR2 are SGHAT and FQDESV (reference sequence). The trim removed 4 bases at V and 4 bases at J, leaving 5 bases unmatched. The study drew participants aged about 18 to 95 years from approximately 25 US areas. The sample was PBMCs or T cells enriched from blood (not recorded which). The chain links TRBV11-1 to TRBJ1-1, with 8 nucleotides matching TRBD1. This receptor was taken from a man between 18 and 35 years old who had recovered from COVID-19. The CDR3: CASSWTGSGTEAFF. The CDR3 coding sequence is TGTGCCAGCAGCTGGACAGGGTCGGGCACTGAAGCTTTCTTT.